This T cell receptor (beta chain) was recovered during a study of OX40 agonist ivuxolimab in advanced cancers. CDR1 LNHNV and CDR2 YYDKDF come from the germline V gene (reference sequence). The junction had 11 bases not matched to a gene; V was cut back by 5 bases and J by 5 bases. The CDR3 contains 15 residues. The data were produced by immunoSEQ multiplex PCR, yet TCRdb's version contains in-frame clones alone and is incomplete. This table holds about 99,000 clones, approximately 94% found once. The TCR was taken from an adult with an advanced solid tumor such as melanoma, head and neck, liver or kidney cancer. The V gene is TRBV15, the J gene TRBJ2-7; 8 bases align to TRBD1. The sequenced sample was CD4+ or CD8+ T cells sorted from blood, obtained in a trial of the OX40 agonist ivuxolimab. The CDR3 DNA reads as TGTGCCACCAGCGGGTTAAGGACAGGGCTCCACGAGCAGTACTTC. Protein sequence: CATSGLRTGLHEQYF.